This entry concerns a single TCR beta chain. The data originate from a study of blood T cell repertoires in COVID-19. Study summary: PBMCs, B-cell-depleted T cells, or T cells were the source of the cDNA or gDNA that made up the material.

The V gene's germline CDR1 is MNHEY and CDR2 SVGAGI. The CDR3 has 13 residues. The V gene lost 6 bases and the J gene lost 5 bases, with 14 bases spanning the gap. This table comes from immunoSEQ multiplex PCR, and its TCRdb copy is limited to in-frame clones, with some not included. The repertoire consists of under 150,000 clones, with roughly 79% occurring once and the leading ten covering roughly 8.3%. The chain employs TRBV6-5 and TRBJ2-7, with a weak D call TRBD1 (6 bases). The clonotype comes from a human donor with acute or convalescent COVID-19. The donor label of this sample is uncertain. The sequenced sample was peripheral blood. The CDR3 loop reads CASSGQIFNEQYV. Written as DNA, the CDR3 is TGTGCCAGCAGCGGACAGATTTTCAACGAGCAGTACGTC.